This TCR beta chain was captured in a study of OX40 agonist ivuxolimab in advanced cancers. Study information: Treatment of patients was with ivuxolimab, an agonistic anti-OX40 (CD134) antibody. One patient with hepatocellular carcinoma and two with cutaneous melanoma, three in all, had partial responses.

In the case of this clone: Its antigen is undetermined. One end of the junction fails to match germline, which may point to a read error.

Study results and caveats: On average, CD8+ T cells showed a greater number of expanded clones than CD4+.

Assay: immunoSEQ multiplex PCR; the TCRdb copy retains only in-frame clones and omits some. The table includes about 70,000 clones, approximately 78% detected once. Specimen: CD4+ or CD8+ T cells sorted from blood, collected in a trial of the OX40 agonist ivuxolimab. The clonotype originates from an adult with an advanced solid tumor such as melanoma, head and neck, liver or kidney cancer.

CDR3 amino acids: CAISRDSYNSPLRF. CDR3 sequence (DNA): TGTGCCATCAGTAGAGACAGCTATAATTCACCCCTCCGCTTT. The chain combines TRBV10-3 with TRBJ1-6, with D possibly matching TRBD1 (5 bases). The CDR3 has 14 amino acids. Germline V CDR1 and CDR2: ENHRY, SYGVKD.